Presented here are 21 T cell receptor beta chains from one specimen sequenced in a study of graft-versus-host responses after intestinal transplantation. No cognate antigen is known for these TCRs. TCRdb's table, derived via immunoSEQ multiplex PCR, lists solely in-frame clones and lacks some. The sample yields about 110,000 clones, roughly 93% seen once. Material: unstimulated CD8+ T cells sorted from spleen or lymph node cells, obtained before intestinal transplant. The receptors derive from a human donor who received an intestinal transplant.

The V call is TRBV10-3, the J call TRBJ2-7; D may be TRBD2 (6 bases). Germline lookup yields CDR1 ENHRY and CDR2 SYGVKD. This CDR3 has 14 amino acids. Trimming removed 6 bases at V and 5 bases at J, with 17 bases between. CDR3 loop: CAIRTGDGWDEQYF. As DNA, the CDR3 is TGTGCCATCAGGACGGGAGATGGTTGGGACGAGCAGTACTTC.

The CDR3: CASSPRGLAGDTQYF. The CDR3 nucleotides are TGTGCCAGCAGTCCCCGAGGACTAGCTGGAGATACGCAGTATTTT. The gene calls are TRBV27 and TRBJ2-3, with TRBD2 matching 8 bases. The germline V gene encodes CDR1 MNHEY and CDR2 SMNVEV (reference sequence). CDR3 length: 15 amino acids. With V trimmed by 5 bases and J by 5 bases, 9 bases remained unmatched.

This clone turned up a few times. V and J are TRBV29-1 and TRBJ2-5, with D possibly being TRBD2 (5 bases). The length of the CDR3 is 10 residues. Trimming left V 6 bases short and J 5 bases short, with 7 bases between. Per the germline V gene, CDR1 is SQVTM and CDR2 is ANQGSEA. CDR3 coding DNA: TGCAGCGTCGAGCGGGAGACCCAGTACTTC. It codes for CSVERETQYF.

This chain connects TRBV7-2 to TRBJ2-7, with 7 bases aligning to TRBD1. Germline CDR1 reads SGHTA; CDR2 reads FQGNSA. Unmatched junction bases numbered 6, after V lost 4 bases and J lost 3 bases. The CDR3 is 14 amino acids. The CDR3 region has the DNA TGTGCCAGCAGCTGGACAGGACCTCTCTACGAGCAGTACTTC. Protein sequence: CASSWTGPLYEQYF.

V usage is TRBV30 and J usage is TRBJ2-7, with D unclear. Trimming cost V 2 bases and J 6 bases, with 20 bases left between them. Germline CDR1 GTSNPN, CDR2 SVGIG (reference sequence). The CDR3 is 15 residues long. The CDR3 region has the DNA TGTGCCTGGAGTTCCACCTTCTCCACCAGTAGCGAGCAGTACTTC. Encoded protein: CAWSSTFSTSSEQYF. The complete variable domain, with remaining parts taken from reference TRBV30 and TRBJ2-7, reads SQTIHQWPATLVQPVGSPLSLECTVEGTSNPNLYWYRQAAGRGLQLLFYSVGIGQISSEVPQNLSASRPQDRQFILSSKKLLLSDSGFYLCAWSSTFSTSSEQYFGPGTRLTVT.

V and J are TRBV18 and TRBJ1-4; D is undetermined. The germline gives CDR1 KGHSH, CDR2 LQKENI. Trimming took off 0 bases at V and 3 bases at J, with 14 bases between the two ends. This CDR3 has 17 amino acids. The CDR3 DNA is TGTGCCAGCTCACCACCTATATCCTCCCCGCCTAATGAAAAACTGTTTTTT. Translating it yields CASSPPISSPPNEKLFF.

This chain links TRBV28 with TRBJ2-1; perhaps TRBD2 as D (8 bases). Per the germline V gene, CDR1 is MDHEN and CDR2 is SYDVKM. The CDR3 has 18 amino acids. Between the trimmed V and J ends, which lost 1 base and 8 bases, there was a span of 24 bases. CDR3 sequence (DNA): TGTGCCAGCAGTTTATCAGACAGGGTTGGACTAGCATCCGATGAGCAGTTCTTC. Translation: CASSLSDRVGLASDEQFF.

V gene TRBV15 combines with J gene TRBJ2-1; 8 bases agree with TRBD2. V trimming: 1 base; J trimming: 4 bases; junction bases outside the gene matches: 3. The CDR3 totals 15 residues. The germline V gene encodes CDR1 LNHNV and CDR2 YYDKDF (reference sequence). CDR3 in amino acids: CATSRVEREYNEQFF. DNA of the CDR3: TGTGCCACCAGCAGAGTTGAGCGGGAGTACAATGAGCAGTTCTTC.

The rearrangement uses TRBV27 and TRBJ2-7; the D is unclear. Germline V gene lookup returns CDR1 MNHEY and CDR2 SMNVEV (reference sequence). V was trimmed by 6 bases and J by 0 bases, leaving 12 bases between them. The CDR3 spans 14 residues. This chain's CDR3 is CASRLDRSSYEQYF. The CDR3 nucleotides read TGTGCCAGCAGGTTGGATAGGAGCTCCTACGAGCAGTACTTC.

J is TRBJ2-5 and V is TRBV7-2; no clear D gene. Germline V lookup: CDR1 SGHTA, CDR2 FQGNSA. This CDR3 has 13 residues. V lost 5 bases, J lost 0 bases, and 7 bases lay in between. This CDR3 reads CASSPEHQETQYF. The CDR3 DNA follows: TGTGCCAGCAGCCCAGAGCACCAAGAGACCCAGTACTTC.

In regard to this clone: Other DNA sequences from this sample encode an identical CDR3 as well. The chain carries TRBV12-5 and TRBJ2-5; no definite D call. V lost 1 base, J lost 5 bases, and 2 bases lay in between. Germline assignment: CDR1 LGHNT and CDR2 FRNRAP. The CDR3 is 11 amino acids. The CDR3 DNA is TGTGCTAGTGGTTTGGGGGAGACCCAGTACTTC. Its translation is CASGLGETQYF.

This sequence joins TRBV11-2 and TRBJ2-1; D possibly matches TRBD1 or TRBD2 (5 bases each). The CDR3 length is 16 residues. Germline CDR1 reads SGHAT; CDR2 reads FQNNGV. Trimming left V 5 bases short and J 0 bases short, with 14 bases between. The CDR3 is CASSPNPGSSYNEQFF. CDR3 in DNA: TGTGCCAGCAGCCCGAACCCAGGGAGCTCCTACAATGAGCAGTTCTTC.

V usage is TRBV30 and J usage is TRBJ2-5; possible D gene TRBD1, 6 bases. This CDR3 has 15 residues. Trimming shortened V by 4 bases and J by 5 bases, and 20 bases separated the two germline ends. Looked up from germline, CDR1 is GTSNPN and CDR2 is SVGIG (reference sequence). In DNA, the CDR3 is TGTGCCTGGAAGGGGGACGTGAGGGCCGTGGAGACCCAGTACTTC. Amino acids: CAWKGDVRAVETQYF.

The sample holds one count of this clone. This chain links TRBV5-1 with TRBJ2-3; the match to TRBD2 covers 8 bases. The CDR3 loop spans 19 amino acids. Germline CDR1 is SGHRS and CDR2 is YFSETQ. The V segment lost 4 bases and the J segment 0 bases; nucleotides outside the gene matches: 16. DNA of the CDR3: TGCGCCAGCAGCCCTCGGACTAGCTTTCCCTCCGCTAGCACAGATACGCAGTATTTT. It specifies CASSPRTSFPSASTDTQYF.

The J gene is TRBJ1-1, the V gene TRBV29-1; D uncertain. The germline gives CDR1 SQVTM, CDR2 ANQGSEA. The CDR3 length is 12 residues. Deletions cut 7 bases from V and 4 bases from J, with 13 bases between. In nucleotides, the CDR3 is TGCAGCGCTCTGGACGGCCCCACTGAAGCTTTCTTT. This gives the protein CSALDGPTEAFF.

Turning to this clone: A junction boundary mismatches the germline segment, possibly from a read error. The chain has TRBV7-3 and TRBJ1-1, with a weak D call TRBD1 (6 bases). The length of the CDR3 is 14 residues. The germline V gene has CDR1 SGHTA and CDR2 FQGTGA. CDR3 amino acids: CASSLEAWGPLPTF. Here the CDR3 DNA reads TGTGCCAGCAGCTTAGAGGCCTGGGGGCCTCTCCCCACCTTT.

The chain joins TRBV4-1 to TRBJ1-5; D uncertain. This CDR3 has 13 residues. Between the trimmed V and J ends, which lost 0 bases and 7 bases, there was a span of 7 bases. Germline CDR1 and CDR2: MGHRA and YSYEKL. As DNA, the CDR3 is TGCGCCAGCAGCCAAGAGGACGGACAGCCCCAGCATTTT. As protein: CASSQEDGQPQHF.

The rearrangement uses TRBV2 and TRBJ2-5; a possible D gene is TRBD1 (6 bases). In germline, CDR1 is SNHLY, CDR2 FYNNEI. Trimming left V 5 bases short and J 2 bases short, with 18 bases between. CDR3 size: 16 residues. The CDR3 nucleotides are TGTGCCAGCAGTCAACCCGGACAGTCGAAACAAGAGACCCAGTACTTC. It is translated as CASSQPGQSKQETQYF.

Only a few counts were recorded for this clone. The rearrangement uses TRBV19 and TRBJ1-3; D uncertain. Germline V gene lookup returns CDR1 LNHDA and CDR2 SQIVND (reference sequence). V was trimmed by 3 bases and J by 3 bases, leaving 12 bases between them. This CDR3 contains 15 residues. Here the CDR3 DNA reads TGTGCCAGTAGTATTGCCCCGGGTCTTGGAAACACCATATATTTT. Translating gives CASSIAPGLGNTIYF.

This clone was picked up one time. The gene calls are TRBV27 and TRBJ2-7; TRBD1 might be the D (7 bases). This CDR3 region has 15 residues. The germline V and J ends were trimmed by 0 bases and 2 bases, with 11 bases remaining between them. Per germline, CDR1 MNHEY and CDR2 SMNVEV (reference sequence). The CDR3 reads CASSLSGGGAYEQYF. In DNA form, the CDR3 reads TGTGCCAGCAGTTTATCAGGGGGCGGGGCCTACGAGCAGTACTTC.

This rearrangement joins TRBV5-6 to TRBJ2-1, with a weak D call TRBD1 (5 bases). The CDR3 sequence is 13 residues long. Between the trimmed V and J ends, which lost 0 bases and 4 bases, there was a span of 5 bases. Per germline, CDR1 SGHDT and CDR2 YYEEEE. Written as DNA, the CDR3 is TGTGCCAGCAGCTTGGGACAGTACAATGAGCAGTTCTTC. Translating it yields CASSLGQYNEQFF.